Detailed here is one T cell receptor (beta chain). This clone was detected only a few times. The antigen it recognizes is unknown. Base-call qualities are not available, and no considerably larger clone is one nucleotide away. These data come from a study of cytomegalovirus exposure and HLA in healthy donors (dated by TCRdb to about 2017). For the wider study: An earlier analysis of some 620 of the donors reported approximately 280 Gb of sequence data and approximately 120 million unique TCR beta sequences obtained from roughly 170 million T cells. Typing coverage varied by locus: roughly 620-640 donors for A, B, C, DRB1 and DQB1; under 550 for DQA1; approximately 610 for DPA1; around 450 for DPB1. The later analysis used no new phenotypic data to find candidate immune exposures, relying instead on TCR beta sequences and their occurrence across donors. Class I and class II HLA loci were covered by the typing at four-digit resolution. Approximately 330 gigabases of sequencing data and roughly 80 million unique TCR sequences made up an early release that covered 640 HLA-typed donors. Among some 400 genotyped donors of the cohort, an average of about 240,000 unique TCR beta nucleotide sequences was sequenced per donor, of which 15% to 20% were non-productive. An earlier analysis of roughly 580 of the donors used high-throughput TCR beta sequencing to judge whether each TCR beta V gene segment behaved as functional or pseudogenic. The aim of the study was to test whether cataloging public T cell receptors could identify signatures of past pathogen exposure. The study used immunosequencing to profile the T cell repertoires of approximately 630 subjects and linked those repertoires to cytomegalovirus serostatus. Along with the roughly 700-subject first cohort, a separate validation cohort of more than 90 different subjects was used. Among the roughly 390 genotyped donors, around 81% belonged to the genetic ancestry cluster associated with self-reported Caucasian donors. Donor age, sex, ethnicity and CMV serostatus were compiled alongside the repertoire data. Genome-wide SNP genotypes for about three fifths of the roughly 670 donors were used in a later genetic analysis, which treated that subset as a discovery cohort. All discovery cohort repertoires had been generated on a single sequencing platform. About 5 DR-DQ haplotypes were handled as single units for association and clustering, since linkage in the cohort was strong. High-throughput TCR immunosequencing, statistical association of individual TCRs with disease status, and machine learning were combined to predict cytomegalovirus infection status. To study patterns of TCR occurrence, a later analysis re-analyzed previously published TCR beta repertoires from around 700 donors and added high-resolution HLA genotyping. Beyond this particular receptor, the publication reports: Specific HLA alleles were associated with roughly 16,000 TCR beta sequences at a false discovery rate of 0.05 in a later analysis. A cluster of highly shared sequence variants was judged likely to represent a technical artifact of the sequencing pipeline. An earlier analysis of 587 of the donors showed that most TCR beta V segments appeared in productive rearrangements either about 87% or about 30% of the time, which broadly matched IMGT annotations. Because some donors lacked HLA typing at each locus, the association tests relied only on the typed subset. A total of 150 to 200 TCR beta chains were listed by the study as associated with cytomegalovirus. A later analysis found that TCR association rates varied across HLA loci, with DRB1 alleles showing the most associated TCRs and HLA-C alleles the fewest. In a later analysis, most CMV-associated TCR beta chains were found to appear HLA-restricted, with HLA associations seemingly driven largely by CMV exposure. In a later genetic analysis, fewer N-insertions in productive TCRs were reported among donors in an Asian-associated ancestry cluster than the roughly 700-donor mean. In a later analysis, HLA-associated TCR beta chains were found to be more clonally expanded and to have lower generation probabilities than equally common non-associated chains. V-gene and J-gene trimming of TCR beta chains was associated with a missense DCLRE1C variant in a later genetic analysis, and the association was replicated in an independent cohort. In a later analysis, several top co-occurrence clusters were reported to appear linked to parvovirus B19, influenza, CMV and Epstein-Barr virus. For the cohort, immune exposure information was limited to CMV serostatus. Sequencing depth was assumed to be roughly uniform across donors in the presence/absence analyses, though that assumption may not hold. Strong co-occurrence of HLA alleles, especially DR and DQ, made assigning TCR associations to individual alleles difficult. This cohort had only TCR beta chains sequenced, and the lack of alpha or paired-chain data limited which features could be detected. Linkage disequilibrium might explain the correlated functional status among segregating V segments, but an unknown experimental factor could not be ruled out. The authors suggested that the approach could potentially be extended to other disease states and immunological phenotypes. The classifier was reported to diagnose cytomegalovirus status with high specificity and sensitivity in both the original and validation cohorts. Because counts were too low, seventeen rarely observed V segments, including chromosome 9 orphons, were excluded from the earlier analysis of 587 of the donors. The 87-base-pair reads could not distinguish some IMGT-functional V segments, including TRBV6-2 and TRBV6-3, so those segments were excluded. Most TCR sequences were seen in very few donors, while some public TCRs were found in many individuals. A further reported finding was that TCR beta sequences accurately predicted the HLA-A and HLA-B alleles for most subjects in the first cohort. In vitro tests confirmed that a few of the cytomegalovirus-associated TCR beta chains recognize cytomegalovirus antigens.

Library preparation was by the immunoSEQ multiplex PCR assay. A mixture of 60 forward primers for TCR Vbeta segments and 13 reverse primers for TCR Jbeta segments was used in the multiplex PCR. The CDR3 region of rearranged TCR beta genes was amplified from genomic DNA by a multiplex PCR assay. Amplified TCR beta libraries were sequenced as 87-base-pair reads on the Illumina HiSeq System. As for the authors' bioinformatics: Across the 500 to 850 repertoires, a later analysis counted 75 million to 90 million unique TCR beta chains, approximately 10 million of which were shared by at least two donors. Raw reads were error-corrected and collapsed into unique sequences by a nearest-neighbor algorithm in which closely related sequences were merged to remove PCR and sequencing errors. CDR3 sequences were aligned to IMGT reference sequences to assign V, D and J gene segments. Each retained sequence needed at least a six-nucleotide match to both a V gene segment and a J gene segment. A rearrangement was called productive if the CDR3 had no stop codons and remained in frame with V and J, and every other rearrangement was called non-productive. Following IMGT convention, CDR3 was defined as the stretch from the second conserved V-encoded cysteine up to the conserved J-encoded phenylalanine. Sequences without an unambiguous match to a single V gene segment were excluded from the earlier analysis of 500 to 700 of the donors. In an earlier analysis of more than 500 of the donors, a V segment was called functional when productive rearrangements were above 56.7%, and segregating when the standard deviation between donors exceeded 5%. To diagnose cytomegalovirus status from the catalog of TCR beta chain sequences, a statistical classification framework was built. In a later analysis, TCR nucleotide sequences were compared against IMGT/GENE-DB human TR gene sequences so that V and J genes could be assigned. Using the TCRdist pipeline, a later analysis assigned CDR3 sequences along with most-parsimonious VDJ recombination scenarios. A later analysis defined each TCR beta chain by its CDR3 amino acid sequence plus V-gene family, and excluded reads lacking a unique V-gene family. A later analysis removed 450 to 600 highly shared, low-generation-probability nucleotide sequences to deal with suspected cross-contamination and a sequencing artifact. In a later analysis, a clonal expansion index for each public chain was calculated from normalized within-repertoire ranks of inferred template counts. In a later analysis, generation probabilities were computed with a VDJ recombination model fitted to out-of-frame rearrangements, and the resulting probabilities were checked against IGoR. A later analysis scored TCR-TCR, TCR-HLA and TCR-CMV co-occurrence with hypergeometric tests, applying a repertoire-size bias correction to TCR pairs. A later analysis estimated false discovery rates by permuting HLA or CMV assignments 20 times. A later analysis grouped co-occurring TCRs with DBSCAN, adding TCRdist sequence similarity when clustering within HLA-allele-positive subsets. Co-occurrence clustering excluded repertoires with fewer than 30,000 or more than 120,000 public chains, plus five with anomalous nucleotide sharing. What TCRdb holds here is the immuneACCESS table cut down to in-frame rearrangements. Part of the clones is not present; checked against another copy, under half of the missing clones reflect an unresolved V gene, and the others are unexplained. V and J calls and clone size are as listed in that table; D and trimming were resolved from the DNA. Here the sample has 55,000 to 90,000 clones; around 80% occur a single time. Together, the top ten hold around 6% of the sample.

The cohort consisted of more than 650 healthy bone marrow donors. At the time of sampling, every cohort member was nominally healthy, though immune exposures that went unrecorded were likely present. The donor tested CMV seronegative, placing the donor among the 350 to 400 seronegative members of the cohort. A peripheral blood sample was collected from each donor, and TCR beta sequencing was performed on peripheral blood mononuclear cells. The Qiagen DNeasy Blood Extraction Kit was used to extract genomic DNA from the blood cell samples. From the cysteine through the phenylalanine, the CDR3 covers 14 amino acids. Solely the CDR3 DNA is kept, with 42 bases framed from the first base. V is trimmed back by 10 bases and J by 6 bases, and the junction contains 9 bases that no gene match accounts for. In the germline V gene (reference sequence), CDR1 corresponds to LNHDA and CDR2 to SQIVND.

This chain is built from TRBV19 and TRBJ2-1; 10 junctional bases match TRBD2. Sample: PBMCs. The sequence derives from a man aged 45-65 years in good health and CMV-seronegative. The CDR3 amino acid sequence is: CATQSSGGSNEQFF. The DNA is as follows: TGTGCCACCCAGAGTAGCGGGGGGTCCAATGAGCAGTTCTTC.